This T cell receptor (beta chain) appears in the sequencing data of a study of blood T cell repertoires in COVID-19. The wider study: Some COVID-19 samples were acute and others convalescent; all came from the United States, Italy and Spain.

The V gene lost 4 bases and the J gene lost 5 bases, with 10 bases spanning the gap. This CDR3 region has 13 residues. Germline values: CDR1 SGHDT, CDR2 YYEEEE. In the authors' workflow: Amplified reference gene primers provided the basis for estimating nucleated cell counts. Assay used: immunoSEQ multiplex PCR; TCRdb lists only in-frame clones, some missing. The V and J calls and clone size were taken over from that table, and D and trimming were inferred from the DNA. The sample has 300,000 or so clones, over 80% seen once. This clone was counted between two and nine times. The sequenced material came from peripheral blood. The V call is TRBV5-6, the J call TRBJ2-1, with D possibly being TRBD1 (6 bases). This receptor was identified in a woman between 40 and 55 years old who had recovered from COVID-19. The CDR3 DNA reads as TGTGCCAGCAGCCACCAGGGGCACAATGAGCAGTTCTTC. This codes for CASSHQGHNEQFF.